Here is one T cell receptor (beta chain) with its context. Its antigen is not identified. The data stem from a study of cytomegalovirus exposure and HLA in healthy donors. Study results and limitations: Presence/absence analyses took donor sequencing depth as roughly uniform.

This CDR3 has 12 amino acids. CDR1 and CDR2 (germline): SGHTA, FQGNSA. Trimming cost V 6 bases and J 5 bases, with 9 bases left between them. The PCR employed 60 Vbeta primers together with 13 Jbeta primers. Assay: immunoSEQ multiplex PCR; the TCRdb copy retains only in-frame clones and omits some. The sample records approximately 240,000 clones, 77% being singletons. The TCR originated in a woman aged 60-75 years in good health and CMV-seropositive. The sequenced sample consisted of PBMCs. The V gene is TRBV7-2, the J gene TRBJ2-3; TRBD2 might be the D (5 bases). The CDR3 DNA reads TGTGCCAGCAGGATGGGGAGAGATACGCAGTATTTT. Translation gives CASRMGRDTQYF. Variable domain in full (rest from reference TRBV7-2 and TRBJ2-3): GAGVSQSPSNKVTEKGKDVELRCDPISGHTALYWYRQSLGQGLEFLIYFQGNSAPDKSGLPSDRFSAERTGGSVSTLTIQRTQQEDSAVYLCASRMGRDTQYFGPGTRLTVL.